This TCR beta chain was retrieved from a study of T cells in Graves' hyperthyroidism and ophthalmopathy. Study conclusions and caveats: Appearing also in blood were most of the thyroid clonotypes expanded above 0.001.

Germline assignment: CDR1 SEHNR and CDR2 FQNEAQ (reference sequence). The CDR3 totals 16 residues. V was cut by 5 bases and J by 0 bases, with 14 bases left in between. With regard to this clonotype: The antigen remains unidentified.

Amplified regions were TCR beta CDR3 sequences from RNA transcripts. A set of HTBI primers served as the primers for a first-round RT-PCR of the TCR CDR3. From the multiplex PCR reads, TCRdb called clonotypes with MiXCR, one entry per CDR3 protein. The sample lists over 350,000 distinct CDR3 sequences, about 15% occurring once. This sequence was found in a man younger than 35 with Graves' ophthalmopathy. The sequencing input was blood. This sequence joins TRBV7-9 and TRBJ1-3; D uncertain. The CDR3 sequence is CASSLPGRSSGNTIYF. The CDR3 DNA sequence: TGTGCCAGCAGCCTCCCCGGACGGTCCTCTGGAAACACCATATATTTT.